This T cell receptor (beta chain) was recorded in a study of early T cells in non-severe SARS-CoV-2 infection. The overall study: Bulk RNA from unsorted whole blood was sequenced; chains were unpaired. Notes on the study in general: Private and CD4 specificities were missed by VDJdb matching, skewed to anti-spike CD8.

Researchers attached unique molecular identifiers to individual cDNA molecules. TCRdb redid the calling of the 5' RACE reads with MiXCR, one entry per CDR3 protein. The sample includes tens of thousands of distinct CDR3 sequences, roughly 12% of them seen just once. This clonotype has only a few counts. The antigen is not known. Trimming pared 5 bases from V and 3 bases from J, leaving 8 bases between. Per germline, CDR1 SGHAT and CDR2 FQDESV (reference sequence). The CDR3 covers 13 residues. This chain joins TRBV11-1 and TRBJ2-1; D is unresolved. This TCR came from an adult who was a healthcare worker with PCR-confirmed SARS-CoV-2 infection or an uninfected control (not recorded which). The specimen was whole blood. The CDR3 nucleotides read TGTGCCAGCAGCGGGTCTAACTACAATGAGCAGTTCTTC. Translation: CASSGSNYNEQFF.